These 3 T cell receptor beta chains originate from one sample sequenced in a study of T cell responses to AZD1222 COVID-19 vaccine. The protocol was immunoSEQ multiplex PCR, while the TCRdb copy is restricted to in-frame clones and leaves out a portion. This sample has 95,000 to 130,000 clones, with about 92% found just once. The sequences come from peripheral blood, collected on day 0 of AZD1222 vaccination. The receptor source for this set is an adult in good health.

The chain carries TRBV28 and TRBJ2-2, with no clear D. Per germline, CDR1 MDHEN and CDR2 SYDVKM. There are 16 residues in the CDR3. Trimming pared 1 base from V and 2 bases from J, leaving 11 bases between. CDR3 nucleotides: TGTGCCAGCAGTTTATTGTTGGGCCTAAACACCGGGGAGCTGTTTTTT. The encoded protein is CASSLLLGLNTGELFF.

The rearrangement joins TRBV6-4 to TRBJ2-2; TRBD2 matches at 11 bases. This CDR3 is built from 20 residues. Losses at the gene ends were 6 bases for V and 2 bases for J; bases not matched to a gene: 17. CDR1 and CDR2 from the germline V gene are MRHNA and SNTAGT. This CDR3 is CASSPTSGRSSILNTGELFF. DNA for the CDR3: TGTGCCAGCAGCCCTACTAGCGGGAGAAGCTCCATATTAAACACCGGGGAGCTGTTTTTT.

This rearrangement joins TRBV6-5 to TRBJ1-5, with D possibly TRBD1 on 5 matching bases. The germline CDR1 and CDR2 sequences are MNHEY and SVGAGI. This CDR3 spans 16 amino acids. The germline V and J ends were trimmed by 4 bases and 11 bases, with 24 bases remaining between them. CDR3 loop: CASSSNQYGHRKAQHF. CDR3 bases: TGTGCCAGCAGTTCAAACCAGTACGGACACCGAAAGGCCCAGCATTTT.